This T cell receptor beta chain came from a study of blood T cell repertoires in COVID-19 (TCRdb year 2020). Regarding the complete study: Samples from collaborators originated in the United States, Italy and Spain and spanned both the acute and convalescent phases of COVID-19. The material from the prospective study consisted of cDNA or gDNA derived from T cells, B-cell-depleted T cells, or PBMCs. Deeply sampled blood TCRbeta repertoires from subjects exposed to, actively infected with, or recovered from COVID-19 were included in the dataset. A freely available public database, intended as a resource for researchers studying the immune response to SARS-CoV-2, is where the repertoires were released. The samples were drawn from two sources: the first 160 participants of the ongoing ImmuneRACE study, and 1,000 to 1,500 subjects contributed by 6 global collaborators. A de-identified subject ID, COVID-19 status, age in years and sex were almost always included in the sample metadata. HLA class I and class II types, where available, came from metadata supplied by the sample provider rather than from assay-based typing. Overall study outcomes, separate from this receptor: The quantity of clinical and demographic metadata differed by source and by participant and was supplied without curation.

At the junction V is shortened by 0 bases and J by 4 bases, with 8 bases in between. The germline V gene encodes CDR1 SGDLS and CDR2 YYNGEE. The CDR3 runs 14 amino acids, cysteine and phenylalanine included. Here the CDR3 DNA is all that survives: 42 bases in frame from base 1. TCRbeta CDR3 regions were amplified from genomic DNA by means of the immunoSEQ Assay, a bias-controlled multiplex PCR. The published analysis was carried out like this. Within the assay, amplification of reference gene primers was used to estimate how many nucleated cells each sample contained. To quantify the absolute abundance of each unique TCRbeta CDR3 rearrangement, sequence reads were collapsed and filtered. For each sample, productive Simpson clonality was calculated as the square root of Simpson's diversity index over productive rearrangements. TCRdb holds this immuneACCESS table with in-frame rearrangements only. Some clones are missing; in checked studies, unresolved V genes explain under half, and the rest has no known cause. V and J calls plus clone size are reproduced from that table; the DNA served to infer D and trimming. The sample table shows around 290,000 clones, and approximately 86% are seen once. The top ten clones comprise about 1% of the sample.

In the prospective study, participants were roughly 18 to 90 years old, resided in approximately 22 geographic areas of the United States, and were enrolled through a virtual design. In the prospective study, cohorts were assigned on the basis of participant-reported clinical history obtained from a screening survey and a study questionnaire. Recovered participants in ImmuneRACE Cohort 3 were defined as having two consecutive negative NP/OP PCR tests, clearance from a healthcare professional, or resolution of symptoms. In the prospective study, whole blood, serum and a nasopharyngeal or oropharyngeal swab were collected from each participant by mobile phlebotomists. Over a 2-month period, participants in the prospective study had the option of providing additional blood draws and questionnaires. Blood samples from the prospective study were shipped frozen or at room temperature prior to DNA extraction.

On this clone: The antigen it recognizes is unknown. Base qualities are not at hand, and no much larger clone is one base apart.

This TCR was sampled from a woman aged 30 to 39 who had recovered from COVID-19. The sequenced sample consisted of PBMCs or T cells enriched from blood (not recorded which). The sequence links TRBV9 to TRBJ1-3; no D gene is confidently identified. Read as DNA, the sequence is TGTGCCAGCAGCGTAGCCTCGGGAGGAAACACCATATATTTT. Translated, it gives CASSVASGGNTIYF.